These 14 T cell receptor beta chains were all obtained from the same sample, sequenced in a study of long-term antiretroviral therapy in people with HIV. They ran version v3.0 of the immunoSEQ assay at survey level. Sequencing was performed with immunoSEQ multiplex PCR; in TCRdb, only in-frame clones are kept and a portion is missing. This sample yields about 42,000 clones, of which more than 75% are seen a single time; 4% to 5.5% belongs to the top ten. The source was unsorted PBMCs, collected 0.1 years before starting antiretroviral therapy. All receptors derive from a woman aged 45-65 years with HIV.

J is TRBJ2-7 and V is TRBV5-1; 11 nucleotides agree with TRBD2. In germline, CDR1 is SGHRS, CDR2 YFSETQ. The CDR3 totals 14 residues. Germline trimming cut 6 bases from V and 0 bases from J; bases unmatched to any gene: 2. The CDR3 nucleotides are TGCGCCAGCATAGGACTAGCGGGCTCCTACGAGCAGTACTTC. Protein sequence: CASIGLAGSYEQYF.

This chain connects TRBV7-8 to TRBJ1-5; 9 bases agree with TRBD1. The length of the CDR3 is 21 residues. The ends lost 5 bases at V and 2 bases at J; junction bases unmatched: 22. Germline CDR1 and CDR2: SGHVS and FQNEAQ. The CDR3 DNA follows: TGTGCCAGCAGCCCAGACCGACAAGGGACAGGGAGGTTCGGGCGCAATCAGCCCCAGCATTTT. Its protein is CASSPDRQGTGRFGRNQPQHF.

This clone was detected once. V gene TRBV9 combines with J gene TRBJ1-6; D not certain. Germline-derived CDR1 and CDR2 are SGDLS and YYNGEE. Trimming left V 3 bases short and J 7 bases short, with 8 bases between. The CDR3 has 13 residues. CDR3 DNA: TGTGCCAGCAGCGCCAAAGTAAATTCACCCCTCCACTTT. Translating gives CASSAKVNSPLHF.

CDR3 in amino acids: CASSKARLGVLYNSPLHF. CDR3 DNA: TGTGCCAGCAGCAAAGCCCGTCTTGGGGTTCTCTATAATTCACCCCTCCACTTT. This rearrangement joins TRBV21-1 to TRBJ1-6. TRBV21-1 is an annotated pseudogene. The CDR3 extends over 18 amino acids.

In its sample, this clone was seen once. This chain connects TRBV19 to TRBJ2-1; the match to TRBD1 covers 10 bases. CDR1 is LNHDA and CDR2 is SQIVND in the germline V gene (reference sequence). This CDR3 has 16 amino acids. J lost 9 bases, V lost 2 bases, and 10 bases had no gene match. The chain's CDR3 is CASSISQGQGSGEQFF. Here the CDR3 DNA reads TGTGCCAGTAGTATATCTCAGGGACAGGGGTCAGGTGAGCAGTTCTTC.

The chain links TRBV7-9 to TRBJ1-1, with D unresolved. The CDR3 is 12 amino acids. CDR1 SEHNR and CDR2 FQNEAQ come from the germline V gene (reference sequence). Deletions cut 7 bases from V and 3 bases from J, with 9 bases between. CDR3 protein: CASNQAYTEAFF. The CDR3 nucleotides are TGTGCCAGCAACCAGGCGTACACTGAAGCTTTCTTT.

The chain recombines TRBV23-1 with TRBJ2-7, with 7 nucleotides matching TRBD1. TRBV23-1 has ORF status, its function being uncertain. Germline trimming cut 10 bases from V and 2 bases from J; bases unmatched to any gene: 5. The CDR3 runs 12 residues. For the CDR3, the DNA is TGCGCCACCGAGGGACAGCCCTACGAGCAGTACTTC. It encodes CATEGQPYEQYF.

This chain links TRBV5-1 with TRBJ2-3; 11 positions match TRBD2. The CDR3 has 15 residues. Germline V CDR1 and CDR2: SGHRS, YFSETQ. After removal of 6 bases from V and 6 bases from J, the junction contained 9 bases not matched to a gene. The CDR3 DNA reads as TGCGCCAGCACCCCGACTAGCGGGGTACGGGATACGCAGTATTTT. It is translated as CASTPTSGVRDTQYF. Together with reference TRBV5-1 and TRBJ2-3, the CDR3 gives the full variable domain: KAGVTQTPRYLIKTRGQQVTLSCSPISGHRSVSWYQQTPGQGLQFLFEYFSETQRNKGNFPGRFSGRQFSNSRSEMNVSTLELGDSALYLCASTPTSGVRDTQYFGPGTRLTVL.

This chain connects TRBV7-3 to TRBJ2-3, with D maybe TRBD1 (7 bases). V was cut by 8 bases and J by 1 base, with 13 bases left in between. Germline-derived CDR1 and CDR2 are SGHTA and FQGTGA. This CDR3 has 14 residues. CDR3 sequence (DNA): TGTGCCAGCTCAGGGGGGCCTGGCACAGATACGCAGTATTTT. Amino acids: CASSGGPGTDTQYF.

This clone is a singleton in its sample. This sequence joins TRBV7-9 and TRBJ2-1; tentative D call: TRBD1 (5 bases). The germline V gene has CDR1 SEHNR and CDR2 FQNEAQ (reference sequence). This CDR3 is 14 amino acids long. Trimming took off 4 bases at V and 10 bases at J, with 17 bases between the two ends. The CDR3 bases are TGTGCCAGCAGCTCTCCGGGCGCCGCAGGGGAGCAGTTCTTC. As protein: CASSSPGAAGEQFF. Filled out from reference TRBV7-9 and TRBJ2-1, the complete variable domain reads DTGVSQNPRHKITKRGQNVTFRCDPISEHNRLYWYRQTLGQGPEFLTYFQNEAQLEKSRLLSDRFSAERPKGSFSTLEIQRTEQGDSAMYLCASSSPGAAGEQFFGPGTRLTVL.

The chain recombines TRBV9 with TRBJ2-3; TRBD2 matches at 14 bases. Germline CDR1 and CDR2: SGDLS and YYNGEE. V lost 4 bases to trimming and J lost 3 bases; unmatched junction nucleotides: 7. The CDR3 runs 17 residues. CDR3 sequence reads: CASSTTSGGAATDTQYF. The CDR3 DNA follows: TGTGCCAGCAGCACGACTAGCGGGGGGGCCGCGACAGATACGCAGTATTTT.

The V and J genes are TRBV18 and TRBJ2-7, with D hard to call. Per the germline V gene, CDR1 is KGHSH and CDR2 is LQKENI. CDR3 length: 12 amino acids. With 3 bases removed from V and 3 bases from J, the gap between germline ends came to 6 bases. DNA of the CDR3: TGTGCCAGCTCACCCATGGGCTACGAGCAGTACTTC. Its translation is CASSPMGYEQYF.

The rearrangement links TRBV29-1 to TRBJ2-6; D unresolved. The CDR3 spans 13 residues. Germline CDR1 and CDR2: SQVTM and ANQGSEA. V lost 5 bases, J lost 0 bases, and 5 bases lay in between. The CDR3 DNA reads TGCAGCGTTACTGGCTCTGGGGCCAACGTCCTGACTTTC. Translation: CSVTGSGANVLTF.

The chain has TRBV2 and TRBJ2-7; TRBD1 agrees at 7 bases. The V gene's germline CDR1 is SNHLY and CDR2 FYNNEI. V dropped 5 bases and J dropped 5; count of bases not matched to a gene: 6. The CDR3 spans 13 residues. The CDR3 DNA follows: TGTGCCAGCAGTCCTGACAGGGCGCACGAGCAGTACTTC. Amino acids: CASSPDRAHEQYF.